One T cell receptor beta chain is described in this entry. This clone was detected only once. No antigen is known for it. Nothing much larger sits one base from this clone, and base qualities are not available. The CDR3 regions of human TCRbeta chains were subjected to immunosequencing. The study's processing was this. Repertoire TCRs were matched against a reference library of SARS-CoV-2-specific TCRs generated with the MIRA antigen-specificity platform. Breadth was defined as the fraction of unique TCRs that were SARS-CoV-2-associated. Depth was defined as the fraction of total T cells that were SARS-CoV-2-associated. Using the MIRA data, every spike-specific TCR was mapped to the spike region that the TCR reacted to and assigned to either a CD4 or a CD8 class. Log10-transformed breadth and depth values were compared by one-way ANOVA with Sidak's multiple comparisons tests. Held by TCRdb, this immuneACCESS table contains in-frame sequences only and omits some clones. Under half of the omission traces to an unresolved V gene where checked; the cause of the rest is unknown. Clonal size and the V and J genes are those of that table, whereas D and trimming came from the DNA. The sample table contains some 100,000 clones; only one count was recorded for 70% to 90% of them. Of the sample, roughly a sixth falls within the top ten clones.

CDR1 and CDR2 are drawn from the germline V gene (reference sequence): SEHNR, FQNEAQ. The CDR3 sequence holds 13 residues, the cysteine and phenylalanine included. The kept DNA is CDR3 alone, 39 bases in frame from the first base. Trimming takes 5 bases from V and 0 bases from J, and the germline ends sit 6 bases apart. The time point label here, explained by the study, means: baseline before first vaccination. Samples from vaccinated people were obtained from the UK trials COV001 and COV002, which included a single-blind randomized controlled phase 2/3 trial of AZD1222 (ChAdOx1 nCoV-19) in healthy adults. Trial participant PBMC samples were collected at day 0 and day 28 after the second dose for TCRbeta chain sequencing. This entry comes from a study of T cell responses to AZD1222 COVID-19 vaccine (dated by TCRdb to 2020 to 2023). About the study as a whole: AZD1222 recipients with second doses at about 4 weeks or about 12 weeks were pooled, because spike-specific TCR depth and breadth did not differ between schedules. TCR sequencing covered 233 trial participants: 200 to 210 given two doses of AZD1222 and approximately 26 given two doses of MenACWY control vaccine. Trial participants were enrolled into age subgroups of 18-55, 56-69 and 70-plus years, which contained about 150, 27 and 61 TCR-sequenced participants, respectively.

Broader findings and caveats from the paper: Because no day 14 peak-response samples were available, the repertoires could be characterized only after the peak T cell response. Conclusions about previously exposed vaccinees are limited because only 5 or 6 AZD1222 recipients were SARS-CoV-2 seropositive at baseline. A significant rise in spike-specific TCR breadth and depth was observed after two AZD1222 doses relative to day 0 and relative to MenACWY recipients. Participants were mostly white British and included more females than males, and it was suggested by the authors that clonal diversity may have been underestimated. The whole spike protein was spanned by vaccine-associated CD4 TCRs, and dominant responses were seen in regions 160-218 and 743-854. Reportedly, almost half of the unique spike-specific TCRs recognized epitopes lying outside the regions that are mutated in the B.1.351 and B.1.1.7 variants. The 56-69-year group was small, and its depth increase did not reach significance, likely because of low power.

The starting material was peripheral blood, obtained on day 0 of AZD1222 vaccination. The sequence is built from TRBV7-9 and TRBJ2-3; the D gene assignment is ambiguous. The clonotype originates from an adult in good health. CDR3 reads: CASSILSTDTQYF. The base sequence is TGTGCCAGCAGCATACTTAGCACAGATACGCAGTATTTT.